This T cell receptor beta chain comes out of a study of CD8+ T cells in alopecia areata. Study context: It was oral tofacitinib, at 5 to 10 mg twice daily, that treated patients received. Findings of the study overall: Scalp and blood retained many expanded lesional clones during tofacitinib. Higher clonality was seen in lesional scalp than in normal scalp, especially in alopecia totalis/universalis. Only a single nonresponder existed, so baseline CD8+ expansion links stay unclear.

Once RNA had been extracted, it was reverse transcribed into cDNA to act as the sequencing template. Data came from immunoSEQ multiplex PCR; TCRdb stores just in-frame clones and leaves some out. Counted here are 150,000 to 200,000 clones, about 51% occurring once; the ten biggest clones make up around 9.1%. CDR3 length: 14 residues. Germline V CDR1 and CDR2: MNHNS, SASEGT. J was trimmed by 7 bases and V by 8 bases; bases with no gene match: 4. Treatment noted: oral pan-JAK inhibitor, 5-10 mg twice daily. Worth noting for this clone: Its cognate antigen is unknown.

The clonotype was recovered from a human donor with alopecia areata. The source was CD8+ T cells sorted from blood, collected between weeks 51 and 52, from a patient treated with tofacitinib. The genes are TRBV6-1 and TRBJ1-6, with 11 positions matching TRBD1. CDR3 DNA sequence: TGTGCCAGCGTCGGACAGGGGGCAAATTCACCCCTCCACTTT. Translated: CASVGQGANSPLHF.